This TCR beta chain was found in a study of blood T cell repertoires in COVID-19. Study-wide background: T cells, B-cell-depleted T cells, or PBMCs supplied cDNA or gDNA.

The repertoire was sequenced with immunoSEQ multiplex PCR; TCRdb's copy has only in-frame clones and lacks some. Of some 150,000 clones in the sample, under 85% are singletons; the top ten hold approximately 1.6%. Germline loops: CDR1 GTSNPN, CDR2 SVGIG (reference sequence). The V and J ends lost 5 bases and 2 bases, in that order; junction bases with no gene match: 5. The CDR3 has 13 residues. The chain couples TRBV30 to TRBJ1-2, with TRBD1 matching 7 bases. This sequence was found in a woman younger than 35 who had been exposed to COVID-19. The sequencing input was PBMCs or T cells enriched from blood (not recorded which). CDR3: CAWGEGANYGYTF. The CDR3 DNA reads as TGTGCCTGGGGGGAGGGGGCCAACTATGGCTACACCTTC.